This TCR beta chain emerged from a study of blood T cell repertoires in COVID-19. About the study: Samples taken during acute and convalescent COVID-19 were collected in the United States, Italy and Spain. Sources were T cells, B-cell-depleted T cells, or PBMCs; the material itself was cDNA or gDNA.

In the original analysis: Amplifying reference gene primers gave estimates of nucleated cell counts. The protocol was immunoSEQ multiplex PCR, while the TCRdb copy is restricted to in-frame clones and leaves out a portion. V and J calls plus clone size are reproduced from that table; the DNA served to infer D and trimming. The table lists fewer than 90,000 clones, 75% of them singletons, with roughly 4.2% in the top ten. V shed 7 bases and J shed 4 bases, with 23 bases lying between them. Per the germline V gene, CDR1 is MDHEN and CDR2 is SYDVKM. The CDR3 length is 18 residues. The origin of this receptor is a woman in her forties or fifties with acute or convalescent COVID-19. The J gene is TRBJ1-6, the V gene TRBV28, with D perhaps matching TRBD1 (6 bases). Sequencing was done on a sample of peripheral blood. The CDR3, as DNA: TGTGCCAGCACTCCCCGGACAGAACATTTCTCTTATAATTCACCCCTCCACTTT. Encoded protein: CASTPRTEHFSYNSPLHF.